The T cell receptor (beta chain) described here comes from a study of vaccination and CD4 T cells after COVID-19. Overall study findings and caveats: Median about 88% of reactive clones detected in convalescent patients emerged only post-vaccination. Median SARS-CoV-2-reactive clonotypes rose from 21 to 38, not significantly.

V dropped 3 bases and J dropped 6; count of bases not matched to a gene: 10. Germline V gives CDR1 DFQATT, CDR2 SNEGSKA (reference sequence). The CDR3 is 16 residues long. Specified treatment: approximately 11-day PBMC culture with coronavirus spike peptide pools or control peptides (ViraFEST assay). Note on this clonotype: Its antigen is undetermined.

Cultured CD4+ T cell DNA underwent sequencing with the Oncomine TCR Beta short-read assay. Genomic DNA from cultured CD4+ T cells was extracted. TCRdb passed the PCR reads through MiXCR, listing each CDR3 protein once. The table has around 6,000 distinct CDR3 sequences, 44% seen once. This TCR came from a human donor who had recovered from COVID-19. This rearrangement joins TRBV20-1 to TRBJ1-5; 11 bases are shared with TRBD1. The sequenced material came from CD4+ T cells from blood, cultured in vitro. The DNA of the CDR3 is TGCAGTGCTAGGGTTGTGGGGACAGGGGGGGGTCAGCCCCAGCATTTT. Amino acids: CSARVVGTGGGQPQHF.